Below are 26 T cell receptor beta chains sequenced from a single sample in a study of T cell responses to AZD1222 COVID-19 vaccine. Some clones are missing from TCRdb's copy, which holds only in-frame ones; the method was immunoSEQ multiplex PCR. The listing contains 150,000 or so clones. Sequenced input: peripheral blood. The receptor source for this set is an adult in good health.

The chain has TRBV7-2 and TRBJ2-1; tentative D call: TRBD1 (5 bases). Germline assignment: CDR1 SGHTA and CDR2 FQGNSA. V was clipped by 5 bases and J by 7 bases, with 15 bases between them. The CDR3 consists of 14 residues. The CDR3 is CASSRVGVGNEQFF. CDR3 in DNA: TGTGCCAGCAGCCGGGTAGGGGTGGGGAATGAGCAGTTCTTC.

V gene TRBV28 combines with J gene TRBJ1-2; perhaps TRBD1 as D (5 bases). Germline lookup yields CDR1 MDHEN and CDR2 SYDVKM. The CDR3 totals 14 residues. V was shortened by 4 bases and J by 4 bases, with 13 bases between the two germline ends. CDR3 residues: CASSSQGAFYGYTF. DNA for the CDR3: TGTGCCAGCAGTTCCCAAGGGGCTTTCTATGGCTACACCTTC.

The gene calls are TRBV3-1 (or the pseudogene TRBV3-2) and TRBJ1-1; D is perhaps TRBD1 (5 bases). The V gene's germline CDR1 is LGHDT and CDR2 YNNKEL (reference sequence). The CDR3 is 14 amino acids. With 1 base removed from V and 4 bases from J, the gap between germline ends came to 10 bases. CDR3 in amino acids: CASSQGGRGTEAFF. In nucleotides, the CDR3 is TGTGCCAGCAGCCAAGGGGGCCGGGGCACTGAAGCTTTCTTT.

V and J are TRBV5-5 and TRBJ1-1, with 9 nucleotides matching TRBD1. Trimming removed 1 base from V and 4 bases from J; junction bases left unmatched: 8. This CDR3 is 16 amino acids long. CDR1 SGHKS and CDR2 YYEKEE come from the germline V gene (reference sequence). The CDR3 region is CASSLRGQGRSTEAFF. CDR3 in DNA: TGTGCCAGCAGCTTGCGAGGACAGGGGAGATCCACTGAAGCTTTCTTT.

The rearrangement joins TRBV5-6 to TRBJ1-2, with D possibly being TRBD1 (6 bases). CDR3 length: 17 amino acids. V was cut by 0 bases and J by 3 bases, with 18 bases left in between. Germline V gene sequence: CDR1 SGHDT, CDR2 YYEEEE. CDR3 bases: TGTGCCAGCAGCTTGGTCGGCGGGGGCGGACGGGACTATGGCTACACCTTC. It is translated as CASSLVGGGGRDYGYTF.

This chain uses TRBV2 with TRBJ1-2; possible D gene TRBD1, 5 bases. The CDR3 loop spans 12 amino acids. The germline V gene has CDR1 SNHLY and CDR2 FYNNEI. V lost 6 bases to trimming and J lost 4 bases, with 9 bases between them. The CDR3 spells CASSGQGYGYTF. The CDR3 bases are TGTGCCAGCAGCGGGCAGGGCTATGGCTACACCTTC.

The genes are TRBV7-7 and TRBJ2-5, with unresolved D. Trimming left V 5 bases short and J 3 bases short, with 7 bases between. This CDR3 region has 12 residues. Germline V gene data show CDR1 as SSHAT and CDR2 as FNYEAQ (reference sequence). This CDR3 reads CASSRIEETQYF. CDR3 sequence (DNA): TGTGCCAGCAGCCGCATAGAAGAGACCCAGTACTTC.

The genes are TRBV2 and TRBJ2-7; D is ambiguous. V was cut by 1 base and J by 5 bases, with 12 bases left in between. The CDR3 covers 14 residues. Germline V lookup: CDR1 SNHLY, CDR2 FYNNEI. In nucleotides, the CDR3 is TGTGCCAGCAGTGAAGACAGTACTTCGGACGAGCAGTACTTC. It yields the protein CASSEDSTSDEQYF.

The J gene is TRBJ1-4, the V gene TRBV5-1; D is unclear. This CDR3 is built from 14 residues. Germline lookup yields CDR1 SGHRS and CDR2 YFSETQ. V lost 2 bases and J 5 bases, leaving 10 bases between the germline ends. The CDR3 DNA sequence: TGCGCCAGCAGCTTAGGACTGGGAAATGAAAAACTGTTTTTT. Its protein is CASSLGLGNEKLFF.

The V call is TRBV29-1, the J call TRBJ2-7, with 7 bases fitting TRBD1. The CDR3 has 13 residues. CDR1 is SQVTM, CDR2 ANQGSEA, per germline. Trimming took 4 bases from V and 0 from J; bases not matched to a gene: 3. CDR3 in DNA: TGCAGCGTTGGACAGGGCGGCTCCTACGAGCAGTACTTC. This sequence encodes CSVGQGGSYEQYF.

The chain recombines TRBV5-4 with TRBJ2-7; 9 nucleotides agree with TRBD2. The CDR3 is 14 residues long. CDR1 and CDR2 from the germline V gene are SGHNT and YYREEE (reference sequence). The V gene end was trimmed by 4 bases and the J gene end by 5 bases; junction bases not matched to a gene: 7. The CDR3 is CASSRGREENEQYF. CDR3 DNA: TGTGCCAGCAGCCGCGGGAGGGAGGAGAACGAGCAGTACTTC.

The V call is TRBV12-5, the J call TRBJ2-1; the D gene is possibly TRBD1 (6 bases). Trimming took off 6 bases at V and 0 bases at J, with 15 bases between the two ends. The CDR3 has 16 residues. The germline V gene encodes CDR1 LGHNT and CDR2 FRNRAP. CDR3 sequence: CASGARGVGSYNEQFF. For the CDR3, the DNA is TGTGCTAGTGGGGCCAGGGGTGTCGGCTCCTACAATGAGCAGTTCTTC.

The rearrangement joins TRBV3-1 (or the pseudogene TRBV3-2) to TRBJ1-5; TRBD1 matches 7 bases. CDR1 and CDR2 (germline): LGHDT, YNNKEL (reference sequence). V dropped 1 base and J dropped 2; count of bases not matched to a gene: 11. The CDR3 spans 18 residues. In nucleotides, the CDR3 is TGTGCCAGCAGCCAAGGAGACAGGGCGGTACGAGGCAATCAGCCCCAGCATTTT. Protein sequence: CASSQGDRAVRGNQPQHF.

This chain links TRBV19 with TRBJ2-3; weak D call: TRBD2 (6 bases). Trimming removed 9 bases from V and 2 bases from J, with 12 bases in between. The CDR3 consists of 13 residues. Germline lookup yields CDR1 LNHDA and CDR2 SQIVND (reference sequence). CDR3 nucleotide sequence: TGTGCCAGGGTAGGAGGGTTCACAGATACGCAGTATTTT. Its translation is CARVGGFTDTQYF.

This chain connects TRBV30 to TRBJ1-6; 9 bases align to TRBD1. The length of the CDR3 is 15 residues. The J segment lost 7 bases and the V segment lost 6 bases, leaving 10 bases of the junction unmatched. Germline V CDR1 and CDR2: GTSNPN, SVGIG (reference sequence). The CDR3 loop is CACAAQGALNSPLHF. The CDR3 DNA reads TGTGCCTGCGCTGCACAGGGGGCCTTGAATTCACCCCTCCACTTT.

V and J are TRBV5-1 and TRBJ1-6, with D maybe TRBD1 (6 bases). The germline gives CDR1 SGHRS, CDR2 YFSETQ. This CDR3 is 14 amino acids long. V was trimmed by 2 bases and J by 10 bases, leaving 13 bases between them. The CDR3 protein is CASSLTGITSPLHF. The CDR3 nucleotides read TGCGCCAGCAGCTTAACAGGGATAACCTCACCCCTCCACTTT.

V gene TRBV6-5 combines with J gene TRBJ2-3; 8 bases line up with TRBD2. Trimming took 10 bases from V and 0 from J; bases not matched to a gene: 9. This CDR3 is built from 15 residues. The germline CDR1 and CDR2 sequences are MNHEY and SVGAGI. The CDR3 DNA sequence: TGTGCCACCAGAGAGCGGGGGATTAGCACAGATACGCAGTATTTT. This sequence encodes CATRERGISTDTQYF.

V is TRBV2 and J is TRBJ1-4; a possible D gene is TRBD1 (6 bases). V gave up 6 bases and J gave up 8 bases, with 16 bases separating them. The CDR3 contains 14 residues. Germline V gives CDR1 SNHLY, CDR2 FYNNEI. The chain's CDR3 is CASRQGTGGEKLFF. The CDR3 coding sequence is TGTGCCAGCAGGCAGGGGACCGGGGGAGAAAAACTGTTTTTT.

The CDR3 reads CASSLGSIAFQPQHF. Here the CDR3 DNA reads TGTGCCAGCAGTTTAGGCAGTATTGCTTTTCAGCCCCAGCATTTT. The genes are TRBV28 and TRBJ1-5; unclear D gene. V was clipped by 2 bases and J by 6 bases, with 14 bases between them. The CDR3 covers 15 residues. Germline CDR1 and CDR2: MDHEN and SYDVKM.

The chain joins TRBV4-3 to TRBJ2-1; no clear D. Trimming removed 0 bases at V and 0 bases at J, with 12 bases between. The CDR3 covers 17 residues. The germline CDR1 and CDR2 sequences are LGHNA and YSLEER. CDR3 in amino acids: CASSQERTESSYNEQFF. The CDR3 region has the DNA TGCGCCAGCAGCCAAGAAAGAACAGAGAGCTCCTACAATGAGCAGTTCTTC.

CDR3 nucleotide sequence: TGTGCCAGCAGTTTGAAGCCCCCCCCCTCCTACGAGCAGTACTTC. Translating it yields CASSLKPPPSYEQYF. This sequence joins TRBV27 and TRBJ2-7; D unclear. Trimming pared 3 bases from V and 0 bases from J, leaving 12 bases between. The V gene's germline CDR1 is MNHEY and CDR2 SMNVEV (reference sequence). The CDR3 covers 15 residues.

The DNA of the CDR3 is TGTGCCAGCAGAAAGGGGGATGCGAACACTGAAGCTTTCTTT. It specifies CASRKGDANTEAFF. The V call is TRBV6-6, the J call TRBJ1-1, with D maybe TRBD1 (6 bases). Deletions cut 6 bases from V and 1 base from J, with 12 bases between. Germline CDR1 and CDR2: MNHNY and SVGAGI (reference sequence). This CDR3 comprises 14 residues.

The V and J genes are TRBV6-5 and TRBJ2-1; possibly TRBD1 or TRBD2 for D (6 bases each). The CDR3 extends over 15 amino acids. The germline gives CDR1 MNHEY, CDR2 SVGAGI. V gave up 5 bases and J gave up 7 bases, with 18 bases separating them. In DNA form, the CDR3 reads TGTGCCAGCAGTCGTGTTCGGGGGCCGCGGAATGAGCAGTTCTTC. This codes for CASSRVRGPRNEQFF.

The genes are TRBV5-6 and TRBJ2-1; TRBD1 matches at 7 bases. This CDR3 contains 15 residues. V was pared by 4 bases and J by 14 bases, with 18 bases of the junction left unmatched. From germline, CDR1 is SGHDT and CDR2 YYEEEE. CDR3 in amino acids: CASSEGPGQRKLEFF. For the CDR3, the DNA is TGTGCCAGCAGCGAAGGACCGGGACAGCGAAAGTTAGAGTTCTTC. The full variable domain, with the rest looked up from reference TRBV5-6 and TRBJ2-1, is DAGVTQSPTHLIKTRGQQVTLRCSPKSGHDTVSWYQQALGQGPQFIFQYYEEEERQRGNFPDRFSGHQFPNYSSELNVNALLLGDSALYLCASSEGPGQRKLEFFGPGTRLTVL.

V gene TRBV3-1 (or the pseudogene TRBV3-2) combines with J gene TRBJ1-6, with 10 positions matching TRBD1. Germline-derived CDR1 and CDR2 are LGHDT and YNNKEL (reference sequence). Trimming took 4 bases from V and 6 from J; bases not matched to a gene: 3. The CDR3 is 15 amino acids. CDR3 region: CASSPRTGGNSPLHF. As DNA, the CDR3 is TGTGCCAGCAGCCCTAGGACAGGGGGTAATTCACCCCTCCACTTT.

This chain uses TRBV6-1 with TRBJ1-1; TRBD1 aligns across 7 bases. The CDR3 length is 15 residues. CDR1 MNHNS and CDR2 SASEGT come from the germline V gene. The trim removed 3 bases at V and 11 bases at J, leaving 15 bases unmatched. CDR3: CASSDVGGSRGTAFF. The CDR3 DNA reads TGTGCCAGCAGTGACGTAGGGGGGAGCAGGGGGACTGCTTTCTTT.